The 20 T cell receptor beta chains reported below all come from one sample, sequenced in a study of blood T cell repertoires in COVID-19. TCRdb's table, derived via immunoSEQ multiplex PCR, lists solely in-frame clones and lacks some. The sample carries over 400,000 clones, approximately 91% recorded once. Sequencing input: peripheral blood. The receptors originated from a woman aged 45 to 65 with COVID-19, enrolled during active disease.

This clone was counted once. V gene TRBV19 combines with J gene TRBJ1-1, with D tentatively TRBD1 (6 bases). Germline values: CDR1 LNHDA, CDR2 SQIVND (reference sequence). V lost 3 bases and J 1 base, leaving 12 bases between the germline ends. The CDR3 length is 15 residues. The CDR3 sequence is CASSMQGSKNTEAFF. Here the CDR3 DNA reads TGTGCCAGTAGTATGCAGGGGTCGAAGAACACTGAAGCTTTCTTT.

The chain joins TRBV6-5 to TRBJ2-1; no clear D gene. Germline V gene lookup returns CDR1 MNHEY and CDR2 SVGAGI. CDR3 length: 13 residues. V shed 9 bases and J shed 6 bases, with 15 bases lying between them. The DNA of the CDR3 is TGTGCCAGTACTCCGGGTCTAGTCAATGAGCAGTTCTTC. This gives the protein CASTPGLVNEQFF.

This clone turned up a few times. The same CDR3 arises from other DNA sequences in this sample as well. DNA of the CDR3: TGCGCCAGCAGCTTGAGGGGGGGCACTGAAGCTTTCTTT. Translating it yields CASSLRGGTEAFF. The V gene is TRBV5-1, the J gene TRBJ1-1; possible D gene TRBD1, 6 bases. Trimming stripped 1 base from V and 4 bases from J, with 8 bases between. CDR3 length: 13 residues. Germline assignment: CDR1 SGHRS and CDR2 YFSETQ.

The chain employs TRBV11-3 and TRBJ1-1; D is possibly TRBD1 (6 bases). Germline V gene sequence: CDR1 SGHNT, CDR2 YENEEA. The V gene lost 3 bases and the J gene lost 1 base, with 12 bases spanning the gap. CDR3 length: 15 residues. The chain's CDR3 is CASSLGQGRNTEAFF. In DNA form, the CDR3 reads TGTGCCAGCAGCTTGGGACAAGGTAGGAACACTGAAGCTTTCTTT.

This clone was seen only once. This CDR3 reads CASSSLTGAYGYTF. CDR3 coding DNA: TGTGCCAGCAGCTCGTTGACAGGCGCTTATGGCTACACCTTC. The V call is TRBV11-2, the J call TRBJ1-2; possible D gene TRBD1, 6 bases. V gave up 4 bases and J gave up 5 bases, with 14 bases separating them. Per germline, CDR1 SGHAT and CDR2 FQNNGV. CDR3 size: 14 residues.

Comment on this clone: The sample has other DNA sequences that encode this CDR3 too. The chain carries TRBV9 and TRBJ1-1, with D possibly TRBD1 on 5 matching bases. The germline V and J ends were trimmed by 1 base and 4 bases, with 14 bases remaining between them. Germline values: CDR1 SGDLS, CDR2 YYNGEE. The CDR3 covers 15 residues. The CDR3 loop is CASSVQGGVGTEAFF. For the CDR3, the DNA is TGTGCCAGCAGCGTACAGGGTGGGGTGGGCACTGAAGCTTTCTTT.

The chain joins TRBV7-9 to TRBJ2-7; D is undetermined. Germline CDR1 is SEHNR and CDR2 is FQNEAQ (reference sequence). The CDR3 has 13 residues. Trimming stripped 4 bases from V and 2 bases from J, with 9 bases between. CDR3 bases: TGTGCCAGCAGCTCCAGGAAAACCTACGAGCAGTACTTC. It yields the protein CASSSRKTYEQYF.

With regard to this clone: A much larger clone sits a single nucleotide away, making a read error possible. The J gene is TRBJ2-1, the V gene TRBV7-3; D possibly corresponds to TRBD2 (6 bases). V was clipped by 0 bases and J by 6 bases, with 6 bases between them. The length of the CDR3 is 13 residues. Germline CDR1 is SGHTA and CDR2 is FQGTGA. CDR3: CASSLTGGNEQFF. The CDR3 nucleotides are TGTGCCAGCAGCTTAACGGGGGGCAATGAGCAGTTCTTC.

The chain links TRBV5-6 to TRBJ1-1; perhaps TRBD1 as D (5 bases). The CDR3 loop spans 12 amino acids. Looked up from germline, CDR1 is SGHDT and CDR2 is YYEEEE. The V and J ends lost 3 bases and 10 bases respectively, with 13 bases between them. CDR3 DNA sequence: TGTGCCAGCAGCTCTGGGGGGATCGGAGCTTTCTTT. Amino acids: CASSSGGIGAFF.

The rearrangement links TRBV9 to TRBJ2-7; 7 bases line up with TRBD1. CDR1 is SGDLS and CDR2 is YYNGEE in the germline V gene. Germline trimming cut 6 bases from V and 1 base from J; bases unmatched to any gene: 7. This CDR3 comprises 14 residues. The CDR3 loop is CASTPGQDSYEQYF. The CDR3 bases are TGTGCCAGCACCCCCGGACAGGATTCCTACGAGCAGTACTTC.

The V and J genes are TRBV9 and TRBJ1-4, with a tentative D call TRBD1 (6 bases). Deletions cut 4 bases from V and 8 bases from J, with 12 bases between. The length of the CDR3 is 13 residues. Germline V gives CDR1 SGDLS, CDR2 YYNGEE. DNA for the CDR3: TGTGCCAGCAGCAGGGGGGAGGGCGAAAAACTGTTTTTT. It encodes CASSRGEGEKLFF.

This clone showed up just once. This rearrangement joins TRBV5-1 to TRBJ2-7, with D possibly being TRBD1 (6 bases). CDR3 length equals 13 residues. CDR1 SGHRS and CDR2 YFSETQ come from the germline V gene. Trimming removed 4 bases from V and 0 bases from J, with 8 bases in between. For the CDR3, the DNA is TGCGCCAGCAGCCCAGGGGCCTCCTACGAGCAGTACTTC. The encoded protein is CASSPGASYEQYF.

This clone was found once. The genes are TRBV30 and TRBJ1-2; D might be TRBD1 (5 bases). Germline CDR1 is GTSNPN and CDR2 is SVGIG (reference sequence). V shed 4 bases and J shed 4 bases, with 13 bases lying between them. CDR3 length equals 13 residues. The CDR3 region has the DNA TGTGCCTGGACGAAAGACAGAGGCTATGGCTACACCTTC. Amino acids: CAWTKDRGYGYTF.

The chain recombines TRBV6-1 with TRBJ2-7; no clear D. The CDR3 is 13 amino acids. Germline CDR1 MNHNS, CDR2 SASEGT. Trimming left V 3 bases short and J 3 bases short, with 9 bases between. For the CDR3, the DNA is TGTGCCAGCAGTGAGGGCAACCGCTACGAGCAGTACTTC. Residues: CASSEGNRYEQYF.

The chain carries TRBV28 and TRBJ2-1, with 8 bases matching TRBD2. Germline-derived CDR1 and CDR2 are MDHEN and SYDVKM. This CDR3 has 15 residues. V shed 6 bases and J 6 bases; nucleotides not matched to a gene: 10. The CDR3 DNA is TGTGCCAGCAGCCGAGCGGGACTAGGAATCAATGAGCAGTTCTTC. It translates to CASSRAGLGINEQFF.

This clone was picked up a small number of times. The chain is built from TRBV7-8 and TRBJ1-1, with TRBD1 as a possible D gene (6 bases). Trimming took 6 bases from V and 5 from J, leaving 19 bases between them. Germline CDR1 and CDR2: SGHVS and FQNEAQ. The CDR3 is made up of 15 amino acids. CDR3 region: CASRAARDMGTEAFF. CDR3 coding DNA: TGTGCCAGCAGGGCTGCCCGGGACATGGGGACTGAAGCTTTCTTT.

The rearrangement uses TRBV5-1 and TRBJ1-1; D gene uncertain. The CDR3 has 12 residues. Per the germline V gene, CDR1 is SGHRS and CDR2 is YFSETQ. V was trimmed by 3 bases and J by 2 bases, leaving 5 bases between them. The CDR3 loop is CASSSTNTEAFF. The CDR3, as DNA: TGCGCCAGCAGCTCGACAAACACTGAAGCTTTCTTT.

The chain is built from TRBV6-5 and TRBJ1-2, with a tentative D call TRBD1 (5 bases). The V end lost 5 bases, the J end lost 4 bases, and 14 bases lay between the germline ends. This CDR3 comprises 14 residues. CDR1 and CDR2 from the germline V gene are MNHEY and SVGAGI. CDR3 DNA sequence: TGTGCCAGCAGTAGGAGTCCAGGGTCCTATGGCTACACCTTC. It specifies CASSRSPGSYGYTF.

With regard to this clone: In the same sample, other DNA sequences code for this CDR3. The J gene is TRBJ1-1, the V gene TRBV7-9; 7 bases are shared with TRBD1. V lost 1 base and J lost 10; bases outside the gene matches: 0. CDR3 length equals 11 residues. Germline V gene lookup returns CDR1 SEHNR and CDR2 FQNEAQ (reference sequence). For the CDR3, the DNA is TGTGCCAGCAGCTTAGGACAGGGAGCTTTCTTT. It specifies CASSLGQGAFF. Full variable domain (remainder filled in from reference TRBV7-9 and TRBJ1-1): DTGVSQNPRHKITKRGQNVTFRCDPISEHNRLYWYRQTLGQGPEFLTYFQNEAQLEKSRLLSDRFSAERPKGSFSTLEIQRTEQGDSAMYLCASSLGQGAFFGQGTRLTVV.

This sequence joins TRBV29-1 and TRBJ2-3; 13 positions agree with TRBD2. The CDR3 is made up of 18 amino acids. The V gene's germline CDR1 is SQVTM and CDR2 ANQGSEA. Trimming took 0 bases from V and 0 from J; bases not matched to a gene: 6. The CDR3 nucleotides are TGCAGCGTTGAAGATAGGGGGGGACTAGCGGGGAGCACAGATACGCAGTATTTT. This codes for CSVEDRGGLAGSTDTQYF.